Listed here are 3 T cell receptor beta chains from one sample, sequenced in a study of T cells in localized non-small cell lung cancer. Repertoires were generated with immunoSEQ multiplex PCR, while TCRdb's copy carries only in-frame clones and drops some. In the table there are approximately 140,000 clones, around 89% of which are singletons. The specimen comprised peripheral blood, sampled before any cancer treatment. The source is a female donor at least 60 years old with stage I lung adenocarcinoma.

The chain uses TRBV19 and TRBJ1-3, with a weak D call TRBD1 (5 bases). Germline V lookup: CDR1 LNHDA, CDR2 SQIVND (reference sequence). This CDR3 is built from 17 residues. V was cut by 5 bases and J by 0 bases, with 17 bases left in between. The CDR3 DNA reads as TGTGCCAGTAGTGCTCGGGACTTATCCCTCTCTGGAAACACCATATATTTT. Protein: CASSARDLSLSGNTIYF.

The chain employs TRBV30 and TRBJ2-7; 7 positions agree with TRBD2. The V gene end was trimmed by 0 bases and the J gene end by 2 bases; junction bases not matched to a gene: 10. The CDR3 length is 16 residues. Per germline, CDR1 GTSNPN and CDR2 SVGIG (reference sequence). The CDR3 coding sequence is TGTGCCTGGAGTGTTCCCGGGACTAAATTAACCTACGAGCAGTACTTC. This sequence encodes CAWSVPGTKLTYEQYF.

The chain carries TRBV7-9 and TRBJ1-2; tentative D call: TRBD1 (6 bases). This CDR3 is 17 amino acids long. V dropped 5 bases and J dropped 4 bases, with 23 bases sitting between them. Germline CDR1 is SEHNR and CDR2 is FQNEAQ (reference sequence). The CDR3 is CASSKREVLRGTYGYTF. In DNA form, the CDR3 reads TGTGCCAGCAGCAAAAGAGAGGTGTTGAGGGGGACCTATGGCTACACCTTC.